The 20 T cell receptor beta chains listed next were all sequenced from one sample in a study of identical twins. TCRdb ran MiXCR on the 5' RACE reads and lists one entry per CDR3 protein. The sample consists of about 190,000 distinct CDR3 sequences, 15% to 20% of them appearing once. This same sample was also taken into another study, of T cells expressing NK-cell markers.

Sequencing was performed on CD8+ T cells sorted from blood. Receptors originate from a woman younger than 35 in good health.

The chain combines TRBV14 with TRBJ1-2, with D tentatively TRBD1 (6 bases). The ends were cut back, 2 bases at V and 2 bases at J, with 12 bases in the middle. CDR3 length: 15 amino acids. In germline, CDR1 is SGHDN, CDR2 FVKESK. The CDR3 loop reads CASSQLHTGNYGYTF. Here the CDR3 DNA reads TGTGCCAGCAGCCAACTTCATACAGGGAACTATGGCTACACCTTC.

Only a few counts were recorded for this clonotype. The V gene is TRBV29-1, the J gene TRBJ2-6; TRBD1 aligns across 12 bases. V lost 6 bases to trimming and J lost 3 bases; unmatched junction nucleotides: 6. The CDR3 runs to 16 residues. The germline V gene has CDR1 SQVTM and CDR2 ANQGSEA. CDR3 nucleotides: TGCAGCGTGGGGGACAGGGGGCAAGGTGGGGCCAACGTCCTGACTTTC. Its translation is CSVGDRGQGGANVLTF.

This clonotype was seen more than once but under ten times. The rearrangement links TRBV12-3 or TRBV12-4 to TRBJ1-1; 7 nucleotides match TRBD1. The ends lost 5 bases at V and 1 base at J; junction bases unmatched: 16. The CDR3 covers 18 residues. DNA of the CDR3: TGTGCCAGCAGTCCAAAGAAGGGGAAGGACAGGAGGAACACTGAAGCTTTCTTT. Protein: CASSPKKGKDRRNTEAFF.

This clonotype was seen a handful of times. V usage is TRBV14 and J usage is TRBJ2-2; D gene ambiguous. Germline CDR1 SGHDN, CDR2 FVKESK. The CDR3 covers 14 residues. Trimming left V 4 bases short and J 1 base short, with 7 bases between. In DNA, the CDR3 is TGTGCCAGCAGCCTCACTCAGAACACCGGGGAGCTGTTTTTT. It yields the protein CASSLTQNTGELFF.

The chain employs TRBV7-2 and TRBJ2-7, with a possible D match to TRBD1 (6 bases). The CDR3 has 14 amino acids. V gave up 3 bases and J gave up 1 base, with 10 bases separating them. The germline CDR1 and CDR2 sequences are SGHTA and FQGNSA. Written as DNA, the CDR3 is TGTGCCAGCAGCTTTGGGACACCTTCCTACGAGCAGTACTTC. It is translated as CASSFGTPSYEQYF. Combining the CDR3 with reference TRBV7-2 and TRBJ2-7 gives the whole variable domain GAGVSQSPSNKVTEKGKDVELRCDPISGHTALYWYRQSLGQGLEFLIYFQGNSAPDKSGLPSDRFSAERTGGSVSTLTIQRTQQEDSAVYLCASSFGTPSYEQYFGPGTRLTVT.

This clonotype has more than one count but fewer than ten. V gene TRBV27 combines with J gene TRBJ2-7, with TRBD1 as a possible D gene (5 bases). With 2 bases removed from V and 2 bases from J, the gap between germline ends came to 13 bases. This CDR3 spans 15 amino acids. The V gene's germline CDR1 is MNHEY and CDR2 SMNVEV (reference sequence). DNA of the CDR3: TGTGCCAGCAGTTTAGGCAGGGCCCCAACCTACGAGCAGTACTTC. Protein sequence: CASSLGRAPTYEQYF.

The table lists this clonotype with a few counts. The chain recombines TRBV3-1 with TRBJ2-7; D not resolved. CDR1 is LGHDT and CDR2 is YNNKEL in the germline V gene (reference sequence). V shed 0 bases and J shed 4 bases, with 7 bases lying between them. This CDR3 is built from 13 residues. CDR3 coding DNA: TGTGCCAGCAGCCAAGATAATGGGTACGAGCAGTACTTC. This translates into CASSQDNGYEQYF.

This chain links TRBV7-9 with TRBJ2-5, with 8 bases identical to TRBD1. The J segment lost 2 bases and the V segment lost 5 bases, leaving 10 bases of the junction unmatched. The length of the CDR3 is 16 residues. Germline values: CDR1 SEHNR, CDR2 FQNEAQ (reference sequence). The CDR3 here is CASSVTGGREQETQYF. CDR3 bases: TGTGCCAGCAGCGTAACAGGGGGTAGGGAGCAAGAGACCCAGTACTTC.

The chain has TRBV27 and TRBJ2-2; D possibly uses TRBD1 or TRBD2 (6 bases each). The CDR3 is 16 amino acids. Trimming pared 2 bases from V and 2 bases from J, leaving 12 bases between. Per germline, CDR1 MNHEY and CDR2 SMNVEV (reference sequence). In DNA, the CDR3 is TGTGCCAGCAGTTTAATTACGGGGGCAAACACCGGGGAGCTGTTTTTT. Its translation: CASSLITGANTGELFF.

V and J are TRBV10-3 and TRBJ1-1; no firm D call. CDR3 length: 15 residues. Trimming took off 0 bases at V and 1 base at J, with 9 bases between the two ends. Germline V lookup: CDR1 ENHRY, CDR2 SYGVKD. The CDR3, as DNA: TGTGCCATCAGTGAGTCGGGAGGCGGGAACACTGAAGCTTTCTTT. Residues: CAISESGGGNTEAFF.

This clonotype was counted only a few times. The CDR3 sequence is CANPGGAGSVPYNEQFF. For the CDR3, the DNA is TGTGCCAACCCGGGGGGGGCGGGGTCGGTTCCCTACAATGAGCAGTTCTTC. The chain combines TRBV27 with TRBJ2-1; TRBD2 matches 8 bases. Germline V gene lookup returns CDR1 MNHEY and CDR2 SMNVEV (reference sequence). The length of the CDR3 is 17 residues. With 10 bases clipped from V and 2 bases from J, the junction kept 16 bases outside the gene matches.

The gene calls are TRBV28 and TRBJ2-2; D possibly corresponds to TRBD1 (5 bases). The germline V gene has CDR1 MDHEN and CDR2 SYDVKM. This CDR3 comprises 14 residues. The V and J ends lost 7 bases and 8 bases respectively, with 17 bases between them. The CDR3 coding sequence is TGTGCCAGCATCGAAGACCGTTCAGGGGGGGAGCTGTTTTTT. Its protein is CASIEDRSGGELFF. Drawing the rest from reference TRBV28 and TRBJ2-2, the complete variable domain is DVKVTQSSRYLVKRTGEKVFLECVQDMDHENMFWYRQDPGLGLRLIYFSYDVKMKEKGDIPEGYSVSREKKERFSLILESASTNQTSMYLCASIEDRSGGELFFGEGSRLTVL.

For the CDR3, the DNA is TGCGCCAGCAGCCCAGCCCAAACAAGAGTGACCCAGTACTTC. Translation gives CASSPAQTRVTQYF. V usage is TRBV5-1 and J usage is TRBJ2-5; D not certain. Deletions cut 4 bases from V and 7 bases from J, with 17 bases between. CDR1 is SGHRS, CDR2 YFSETQ, per germline. The CDR3 has 14 amino acids. The full variable domain, in which reference TRBV5-1 and TRBJ2-5 provide the parts outside the CDR3, is KAGVTQTPRYLIKTRGQQVTLSCSPISGHRSVSWYQQTPGQGLQFLFEYFSETQRNKGNFPGRFSGRQFSNSRSEMNVSTLELGDSALYLCASSPAQTRVTQYFGPGTRLLVL.

This clonotype was counted ten times or more. The chain joins TRBV12-3 or TRBV12-4 to TRBJ1-2, with unresolved D. Trimming took 5 bases from V and 12 from J, leaving 7 bases between them. CDR3 length: 9 amino acids. The CDR3 DNA follows: TGTGCCAGCAGTCGGCCTCACACCTTC. Translation gives CASSRPHTF.

The CDR3 DNA reads TGCGCCAGCACAGGGCTAGCGGGAGGGAGTGAGCAGTTCTTC. Translating it yields CASTGLAGGSEQFF. The chain joins TRBV10-2 to TRBJ2-1; 12 nucleotides agree with TRBD2. This CDR3 comprises 14 residues. Germline CDR1 is WSHSY and CDR2 is SAAADI. V dropped 7 bases and J dropped 9; count of bases not matched to a gene: 7.

The V gene is TRBV5-5, the J gene TRBJ1-2; 7 bases line up with TRBD1. The CDR3 contains 15 residues. V gave up 3 bases and J gave up 0 bases; unmatched junction bases: 5. The germline gives CDR1 SGHKS, CDR2 YYEKEE (reference sequence). The CDR3 sequence: CASSSRDSANYGYTF. The DNA for the CDR3 is TGTGCCAGCAGCTCCCGGGACAGCGCTAACTATGGCTACACCTTC. The full variable domain, with the rest looked up from reference TRBV5-5 and TRBJ1-2, is DAGVTQSPTHLIKTRGQQVTLRCSPISGHKSVSWYQQVLGQGPQFIFQYYEKEERGRGNFPDRFSARQFPNYSSELNVNALLLGDSALYLCASSSRDSANYGYTFGSGTRLTVV.

The chain combines TRBV5-5 with TRBJ2-7, with D perhaps TRBD2 (6 bases). Looked up from germline, CDR1 is SGHKS and CDR2 is YYEKEE (reference sequence). V lost 6 bases and J 5 bases, leaving 21 bases between the germline ends. This CDR3 is 15 amino acids long. CDR3 loop: CASTTSAGFKNEQYF. The DNA of the CDR3 is TGTGCCAGCACTACCTCGGCGGGGTTTAAAAACGAGCAGTACTTC.

This clonotype has a handful of counts. The V gene is TRBV12-3 or TRBV12-4, the J gene TRBJ2-5; D is uncertain. The ends were cut back, 2 bases at V and 2 bases at J, with 6 bases in the middle. The CDR3 totals 13 residues. The DNA for the CDR3 is TGTGCCAGCAGTTTACCGTCTCAAGAGACCCAGTACTTC. Translated: CASSLPSQETQYF.

CDR3 in amino acids: CASSSGTWLDEQYF. The CDR3 nucleotides read TGTGCCAGCAGTTCCGGGACATGGCTGGACGAGCAGTACTTC. This rearrangement joins TRBV27 to TRBJ2-7, with D tentatively TRBD1 (6 bases). V was cut by 4 bases and J by 5 bases, with 15 bases left in between. CDR1 MNHEY and CDR2 SMNVEV come from the germline V gene (reference sequence). This CDR3 contains 14 residues.

In nucleotides, the CDR3 is TGCAGTGCTAGCGGACTAGCGGGGGGGAAAGAGACCCAGTACTTC. Amino acid sequence: CSASGLAGGKETQYF. The chain recombines TRBV20-1 with TRBJ2-5; 15 nucleotides align to TRBD2. This CDR3 is 15 amino acids long. The J segment lost 3 bases and the V segment lost 3 bases, leaving 2 bases of the junction unmatched. Per the germline V gene, CDR1 is DFQATT and CDR2 is SNEGSKA (reference sequence).